The 27 T cell receptor beta chains presented below share a single source sample, sequenced in a study of blood T cell repertoires in COVID-19 (TCRdb year 2020). The protocol used for the library was the immunoSEQ multiplex PCR assay. This immuneACCESS table, as held by TCRdb, lists in-frame sequences with V and J called but not all clones. Of the missing ones, under half trace to an unresolved V gene in checked studies; the others have no known cause. The sample records about 220,000 clones, around 82% of which are singletons. The biggest ten clones account for about 4.8% of the sample. Sequences were obtained from peripheral blood. The source is a woman in her seventies with acute or convalescent COVID-19.

DNA of the CDR3: TGTGCCAGCAGAAGTCAGGGGGTACTTAATTCACCCCTCCACTTT. It yields the protein CASRSQGVLNSPLHF. This chain joins TRBV3-1 (or the pseudogene TRBV3-2) and TRBJ1-6, with 7 bases identical to TRBD1. The germline V gene has CDR1 LGHDT and CDR2 YNNKEL (reference sequence). The CDR3 has 15 amino acids. With V trimmed by 6 bases and J by 6 bases, 8 bases remained unmatched.

This clone was counted a few times. The chain combines TRBV12-3 or TRBV12-4 with TRBJ1-5; weak D call: TRBD1 (6 bases). V was pared by 8 bases and J by 3 bases, with 11 bases between. CDR3 length: 13 amino acids. CDR3 nucleotides: TGTGCCAGCCAAGGACAGTACAATCAGCCCCAGCATTTT. It specifies CASQGQYNQPQHF.

The V call is TRBV6-1, the J call TRBJ1-2; perhaps TRBD1 as D (6 bases). Germline values: CDR1 MNHNS, CDR2 SASEGT. V gave up 1 base and J gave up 1 base, with 13 bases separating them. The CDR3 covers 16 residues. The CDR3 loop reads CASSEVRTAFNYGYTF. The CDR3 DNA is TGTGCCAGCAGTGAAGTCCGGACAGCCTTTAACTATGGCTACACCTTC.

The rearrangement joins TRBV6-2 or TRBV6-3 to TRBJ1-2; no definite D call. This CDR3 comprises 18 residues. CDR1 MNHEY and CDR2 SVGEGT come from the germline V gene. Trimming shortened V by 7 bases and J by 7 bases, and 31 bases separated the two germline ends. CDR3 amino acids: CASTYSPSGTTRSSGYTF. As DNA, the CDR3 is TGTGCCAGCACCTACTCGCCCTCGGGAACCACTCGGTCAAGTGGCTACACCTTC.

This clone showed up just once. The rearrangement uses TRBV5-4 and TRBJ2-7; TRBD2 matches 8 bases. CDR1 is SGHNT and CDR2 is YYREEE in the germline V gene (reference sequence). The junction had 13 bases not matched to a gene; V was cut back by 2 bases and J by 3 bases. CDR3 length: 17 residues. CDR3 coding DNA: TGTGCCAGCAGCTTCGGGGGTAGCGGGGTCTTACGCTACGAGCAGTACTTC. Protein product: CASSFGGSGVLRYEQYF.

This clone showed up just a few times. The chain has TRBV7-8 and TRBJ2-1; the match to TRBD1 covers 8 bases. CDR1 SGHVS and CDR2 FQNEAQ come from the germline V gene. The CDR3 has 16 residues. Trimming took 5 bases from V and 7 from J; bases not matched to a gene: 13. CDR3 residues: CASSDSRGLNKNEQFF. CDR3 in DNA: TGTGCCAGCAGCGACAGCAGGGGGCTAAATAAAAATGAGCAGTTCTTC.

The J gene is TRBJ2-3, the V gene TRBV5-1, with TRBD1 as a possible D gene (5 bases). From germline, CDR1 is SGHRS and CDR2 YFSETQ. The CDR3 totals 15 residues. The germline V and J ends were trimmed by 0 bases and 1 base, with 9 bases remaining between them. CDR3 region: CASSLVQGGTDTQYF. The CDR3 region has the DNA TGCGCCAGCAGCTTGGTGCAGGGTGGCACAGATACGCAGTATTTT.

The rearrangement joins TRBV3-1 (or the pseudogene TRBV3-2) to TRBJ2-1, with a tentative D call TRBD2 (7 bases). The V end lost 4 bases, the J end lost 7 bases, and 17 bases lay between the germline ends. CDR3 length: 15 residues. The germline V gene has CDR1 LGHDT and CDR2 YNNKEL (reference sequence). CDR3 sequence reads: CASSPGGGLWNEQFF. The CDR3 DNA is TGTGCCAGCAGCCCTGGGGGGGGCCTGTGGAATGAGCAGTTCTTC.

The CDR3, as DNA: TGTGCCAGCAGTTACTCGGGACAGCGTAGCACAGATACGCAGTATTTT. It codes for CASSYSGQRSTDTQYF. The J gene is TRBJ2-3, the V gene TRBV6-5; 7 bases agree with TRBD1. The germline V gene encodes CDR1 MNHEY and CDR2 SVGAGI. The junction had 3 bases not matched to a gene; V was cut back by 0 bases and J by 0 bases. The CDR3 spans 16 residues.

The chain uses TRBV7-2 and TRBJ1-2; D call uncertain. V dropped 1 base and J dropped 8 bases, with 11 bases sitting between them. The CDR3 length is 13 residues. The germline V gene has CDR1 SGHTA and CDR2 FQGNSA. CDR3 protein: CASSLGMRWGYTF. The CDR3 DNA reads TGTGCCAGCAGCTTAGGAATGCGCTGGGGCTACACCTTC.

This chain uses TRBV6-6 with TRBJ1-3; D is possibly TRBD1 (6 bases). The CDR3 loop spans 16 amino acids. V lost 6 bases and J lost 0, with 15 bases in between. Germline assignment: CDR1 MNHNY and CDR2 SVGAGI (reference sequence). CDR3 sequence (DNA): TGTGCCAGCAGACATACAGGGCCCAACTCTGGAAACACCATATATTTT. Protein: CASRHTGPNSGNTIYF.

This clone was counted between two and nine times. The V and J genes are TRBV7-2 and TRBJ1-1; maybe TRBD1 (6 bases). From germline, CDR1 is SGHTA and CDR2 FQGNSA. V was shortened by 8 bases and J by 0 bases, with 10 bases between the two germline ends. The CDR3 totals 13 residues. The CDR3 sequence is CASLGQLNTEAFF. CDR3 in DNA: TGTGCCAGCCTAGGACAGTTGAACACTGAAGCTTTCTTT.

J is TRBJ2-1 and V is TRBV9; possible D gene TRBD1, 5 bases. Germline assignment: CDR1 SGDLS and CDR2 YYNGEE. The ends were cut back, 1 base at V and 2 bases at J, with 10 bases in the middle. This CDR3 region has 15 residues. The CDR3 protein is CASSVQGNTYNEQFF. The CDR3, as DNA: TGTGCCAGCAGCGTACAGGGAAACACCTACAATGAGCAGTTCTTC.

This chain uses TRBV5-4 with TRBJ1-5; possible D gene TRBD1, 6 bases. Trimming stripped 1 base from V and 6 bases from J, with 14 bases between. The length of the CDR3 is 15 residues. Germline loops: CDR1 SGHNT, CDR2 YYREEE (reference sequence). In nucleotides, the CDR3 is TGTGCCAGCAGCTTGTCCCCACAGGGCGGTCAGCCCCAGCATTTT. As protein: CASSLSPQGGQPQHF.

This clone showed up just a few times. This rearrangement joins TRBV3-1 (or the pseudogene TRBV3-2) to TRBJ2-2, with D possibly matching TRBD2 (7 bases). This CDR3 comprises 16 residues. Germline CDR1 is LGHDT and CDR2 is YNNKEL (reference sequence). V was pared by 0 bases and J by 4 bases, with 12 bases between. The CDR3 sequence: CASSQDMGGGTGELFF. CDR3 DNA: TGTGCCAGCAGCCAAGATATGGGAGGGGGCACCGGGGAGCTGTTTTTT.

The chain recombines TRBV3-1 (or the pseudogene TRBV3-2) with TRBJ2-3; D remains ambiguous. Trimming shortened V by 0 bases and J by 4 bases, and 8 bases separated the two germline ends. Germline V gives CDR1 LGHDT, CDR2 YNNKEL (reference sequence). This CDR3 has 14 residues. The CDR3 loop is CASSQERIADTQYF. The CDR3 DNA reads TGTGCCAGCAGCCAAGAGAGGATTGCAGATACGCAGTATTTT.

The chain recombines TRBV2 with TRBJ2-5; 8 bases are shared with TRBD1. This CDR3 is built from 14 residues. After removal of 7 bases from V and 7 bases from J, the junction contained 11 bases not matched to a gene. Germline-derived CDR1 and CDR2 are SNHLY and FYNNEI. This CDR3 is CASTTAGGKGTQYF. CDR3 nucleotides: TGTGCCAGCACCACCGCAGGGGGCAAGGGGACCCAGTACTTC.

V is TRBV19 and J is TRBJ2-3; 11 positions match TRBD2. The ends lost 9 bases at V and 2 bases at J; junction bases unmatched: 7. Looked up from germline, CDR1 is LNHDA and CDR2 is SQIVND (reference sequence). This CDR3 has 15 amino acids. As DNA, the CDR3 is TGTGCCAGCCTAGCGGGGGGCCGGGACACAGATACGCAGTATTTT. This gives the protein CASLAGGRDTDTQYF.

The chain uses TRBV5-5 and TRBJ1-5, with 8 bases lining up with TRBD1. Trimming took 3 bases from V and 4 from J; bases not matched to a gene: 9. CDR3 length: 16 amino acids. Germline V gene lookup returns CDR1 SGHKS and CDR2 YYEKEE (reference sequence). The CDR3 nucleotides are TGTGCCAGCAGCTGGGTGGGGACAGGAGGGAATCAGCCCCAGCATTTT. Translating it yields CASSWVGTGGNQPQHF.

The chain links TRBV10-2 to TRBJ1-2, with a possible D match to TRBD1 (6 bases). CDR3 length: 17 amino acids. Trimming shortened V by 4 bases and J by 4 bases, and 22 bases separated the two germline ends. Germline assignment: CDR1 WSHSY and CDR2 SAAADI. In nucleotides, the CDR3 is TGCGCCAGCAGTGTAATGACAGGCGCCGAGGTCTCCTATGGCTACACCTTC. Protein sequence: CASSVMTGAEVSYGYTF.

Remarks on this clone: Germline is not matched at one junction end, which may reflect a read error. The V call is TRBV28, the J call TRBJ1-2; 8 bases agree with TRBD1. Per germline, CDR1 MDHEN and CDR2 SYDVKM. This CDR3 is 14 amino acids long. DNA of the CDR3: TGTGCCAGCAGCTTATTCCAGGGGGCCCATGGCTACACCTTC. It is translated as CASSLFQGAHGYTF.

The gene calls are TRBV9 and TRBJ2-3; 7 nucleotides agree with TRBD1. This CDR3 is built from 15 residues. Per the germline V gene, CDR1 is SGDLS and CDR2 is YYNGEE. The ends lost 0 bases at V and 6 bases at J; junction bases unmatched: 7. The CDR3 DNA reads TGTGCCAGCAGCGTAGAGGGACAGCGTGACGATACGCAGTATTTT. It translates to CASSVEGQRDDTQYF.

This chain links TRBV11-2 with TRBJ1-1; unclear D gene. The CDR3 has 12 amino acids. Germline V CDR1 and CDR2: SGHAT, FQNNGV. Trimming pared 4 bases from V and 5 bases from J, leaving 8 bases between. The chain's CDR3 is CASSWEGTEAFF. The CDR3 bases are TGTGCCAGCAGCTGGGAGGGAACTGAAGCTTTCTTT. Supplemented by reference TRBV11-2 and TRBJ1-1, the full variable domain reads EAGVAQSPRYKIIEKRQSVAFWCNPISGHATLYWYQQILGQGPKLLIQFQNNGVVDDSQLPKDRFSAERLKGVDSTLKIQPAKLEDSAVYLCASSWEGTEAFFGQGTRLTVV.

J is TRBJ2-7 and V is TRBV5-1; 8 bases map to TRBD1. The CDR3 length is 14 residues. Trimming at V came to 0 bases and at J to 2 bases, leaving 1 base not matched to a gene. The V gene's germline CDR1 is SGHRS and CDR2 YFSETQ. The CDR3 reads CASSLETGAYEQYF. As DNA, the CDR3 is TGCGCCAGCAGCTTGGAGACAGGGGCCTACGAGCAGTACTTC.

The V call is TRBV6-5, the J call TRBJ1-2, with D perhaps matching TRBD1 (6 bases). Between the trimmed V and J ends, which lost 5 bases and 8 bases, there was a span of 18 bases. The CDR3 spans 14 residues. CDR1 is MNHEY and CDR2 is SVGAGI in the germline V gene. The CDR3 DNA is TGTGCCAGCAGTCTAGGACAGACCACCTTAGGCTACACCTTC. It specifies CASSLGQTTLGYTF.

The rearrangement links TRBV11-2 to TRBJ1-3; 8 positions agree with TRBD1. V was pared by 7 bases and J by 0 bases, with 11 bases of the junction left unmatched. This CDR3 is 17 amino acids long. From germline, CDR1 is SGHAT and CDR2 FQNNGV. Here the CDR3 DNA reads TGTGCCAGCACCATCGCGGGACAGGCGATCTCTGGAAACACCATATATTTT. Translated: CASTIAGQAISGNTIYF.

V usage is TRBV9 and J usage is TRBJ2-1, with 8 bases matching TRBD2. Trimming at V came to 2 bases and at J to 5 bases, leaving 9 bases not matched to a gene. The germline V gene encodes CDR1 SGDLS and CDR2 YYNGEE. The CDR3 is 16 residues long. The CDR3 nucleotides read TGTGCCAGCAGCGTCCGAGCGGGGGACCAAAACAATGAGCAGTTCTTC. The encoded protein is CASSVRAGDQNNEQFF.